The T cell receptor (beta chain) described here comes from a study of T cells in localized non-small cell lung cancer. General study findings and limits: Only one tumor region was sequenced, so heterogeneity remains possible. Adjacent uninvolved lung had the highest clonality, suggesting focused antigen responses. With higher T cell density in blood came longer overall survival. Researchers found a median approximately 60 of the top 100 tumor clones in adjacent lung.

Measured with immunoSEQ multiplex PCR; TCRdb has only the in-frame clones, and not every one. This repertoire shows approximately 20,000 clones, about 89% found once; its top ten account for roughly 8.1%. Germline V gives CDR1 LNHNV, CDR2 YYDKDF (reference sequence). Trimming shortened V by 0 bases and J by 5 bases, and 8 bases separated the two germline ends. CDR3 length: 13 amino acids. About this clone itself: No antigen is known for it.

Material: peripheral blood, obtained before any cancer treatment. The V call is TRBV15, the J call TRBJ2-7; D remains ambiguous. The origin of this receptor is a man aged 35-75 years with stage I lung adenocarcinoma. In nucleotides, the CDR3 is TGTGCCACCAGCAGAGATCATAAGCACGAGCAGTACTTC. This encodes CATSRDHKHEQYF.